The clone carrying this T cell receptor beta chain was detected a few times. This sample was taken from a study of cytomegalovirus exposure and HLA in healthy donors. Primers for the PCR totalled 60 Vbeta and 13 Jbeta. Here immunoSEQ multiplex PCR was the method, and the copy in TCRdb shows in-frame clones only, minus some. Of 90,000 to 100,000 clones listed, roughly three quarters are singletons. This receptor was taken from a man aged 40-49 years in good health and CMV-seronegative. The sequencing sample was made of PBMCs.

The CDR3 DNA reads as TGTGCCAGCAGCACGGACACGTACGGCACAGATACGCAGTATTTT. Its protein is CASSTDTYGTDTQYF. The chain joins TRBV7-9 to TRBJ2-3, with D possibly matching TRBD1 (5 bases). Germline V gene lookup returns CDR1 SEHNR and CDR2 FQNEAQ (reference sequence). This CDR3 comprises 15 residues. Trimming took 5 bases from V and 1 from J, leaving 13 bases between them.